This TCR beta chain was observed in a study of shared clonotypes between healthy human individuals. Overall study findings and caveats: The low donor count limited represented genetic and exposure-history diversity. Among a handful of donors, about 5% of naive CD4 clonotypes were found in common.

The CDR3 runs 16 residues. Trimming stripped 4 bases from V and 6 bases from J, with 18 bases between. Looked up from germline, CDR1 is SGHVS and CDR2 is FQNEAQ. Naive CD8 cells lacked CD45RO, underwent positive selection for CCR7 and left out terminally differentiated effector memory CD45RA+ cells. This table comes from immunoSEQ multiplex PCR, and its TCRdb copy is limited to in-frame clones, with some not included. Here the sample spans around 2,000,000 clones, about 95% being singletons. A single count supports this clone. What it recognizes is unknown. This chain connects TRBV7-8 to TRBJ2-2; tentative D call: TRBD2 (5 bases). The clonotype was recovered from a man younger than 35 in good health. The sequencing sample was made of naive CD8+ T cells sorted from blood. CDR3 region: CASSSSLAPTAGELFF. The DNA for the CDR3 is TGTGCCAGCAGCTCATCCCTAGCCCCAACGGCCGGGGAGCTGTTTTTT.